Listed below are T cell receptor beta chains from one sample, sequenced in a study of cytomegalovirus exposure and HLA in healthy donors. Data came from immunoSEQ multiplex PCR; TCRdb stores just in-frame clones and leaves some out. Among 260,000 or so clones listed, roughly 88% were seen once. Sequenced material: PBMCs. The origin of the receptors is a woman under 40 in good health and CMV-seronegative. Each CDR3 is given with its conserved first and last residue. The D gene is left open where the match is weak. Clone size appears in some rows only: once, few, many, or a class for an expanded clone.

j_gene	v_gene	d_gene	abundance	CDR3aa	CDR3nt
TRBJ2-7	TRBV6-1	TRBD1	.	CASRETYRGPGGEQYF	TGTGCCAGCAGGGAAACTTACAGGGGGCCGGGAGGCGAGCAGTACTTC
TRBJ2-7	TRBV4-2	TRBD2	.	CASSQDVGVSGNPNEQYF	TGTGCCAGCAGCCAAGACGTAGGAGTTAGCGGGAACCCCAACGAGCAGTACTTC
TRBJ2-1	TRBV6-4	TRBD2	.	CASSDVFRVAGVGNEQFF	TGTGCCAGCAGTGACGTTTTTCGGGTAGCGGGGGTCGGGAATGAGCAGTTCTTC
TRBJ2-3	TRBV28	TRBD2	.	CASSTGRSTDTQYF	TGTGCCAGCAGTACCGGGAGGAGCACAGATACGCAGTATTTT
TRBJ1-1	TRBV7-2	.	.	CASSLRRGQNTEAFF	TGTGCCAGCAGCTTACGTCGGGGACAGAACACTGAAGCTTTCTTT
TRBJ1-5	TRBV30	TRBD1	few	CAWSETGGQPQHF	TGTGCCTGGAGTGAAACAGGGGGTCAGCCCCAGCATTTT
TRBJ2-4	TRBV29-1	TRBD2	.	CSVEGTSGSGIQYF	TGCAGCGTTGAAGGGACTAGCGGGAGCGGCATTCAGTACTTC
TRBJ2-7	TRBV4-1	.	once	CASSQDVQGYEQYF	TGCGCCAGCAGCCAAGATGTCCAGGGCTACGAGCAGTACTTC
TRBJ2-4	TRBV5-6	TRBD1	.	CASSLGGQLAKNIQYF	TGTGCCAGCAGCTTGGGGGGACAGCTAGCCAAAAACATTCAGTACTTC
TRBJ2-7	TRBV27	.	.	CASSYSGPEGYEQYF	TGTGCCAGCAGTTATAGCGGCCCAGAGGGCTACGAGCAGTACTTC
TRBJ2-7	TRBV7-8	TRBD2	.	CASSKGLAGVEQYF	TGTGCCAGCAGCAAGGGACTAGCGGGAGTTGAGCAGTACTTC
TRBJ2-7	TRBV28	.	.	CASSLGTGMNEQYF	TGTGCCAGCAGTTTAGGTACAGGGATGAACGAGCAGTACTTC
TRBJ2-1	TRBV28	TRBD2	.	CASSFLAGDNEQFF	TGTGCCAGCAGTTTCTTAGCGGGAGACAATGAGCAGTTCTTC
TRBJ2-3	TRBV29-1	TRBD2	.	CSGGGPDTQYF	TGCAGCGGGGGGGGTCCAGATACGCAGTATTTT
TRBJ2-4	TRBV13	.	.	CASSLPGDIQYF	TGTGCCAGCAGCTTACCGGGGGACATTCAGTACTTC
TRBJ1-1	TRBV27	.	.	CASSALQGGSTEAFF	TGTGCCAGCAGCGCGTTGCAGGGAGGCAGCACTGAAGCTTTCTTT
TRBJ1-2	TRBV29-1	TRBD1	once	CSASSGGNYGYTF	TGCAGCGCCTCATCAGGGGGAAACTATGGCTACACCTTC
TRBJ1-4	TRBV7-2	.	.	CASSLAAGPATNEKLFF	TGTGCCAGCAGCTTAGCTGCAGGGCCTGCAACTAATGAAAAACTGTTTTTT
TRBJ1-5	TRBV28	.	.	CASSFRLERQPQHF	TGTGCCAGCAGTTTTCGTCTCGAACGTCAGCCCCAGCATTTT
TRBJ2-4	TRBV30	.	.	CAWSVWTEPNIQYF	TGTGCCTGGAGTGTATGGACAGAACCAAACATTCAGTACTTC
TRBJ2-7	TRBV21-1	.	.	CASSNNPYEQYF	TGTGCCAGCAGCAATAACCCCTACGAGCAGTACTTC
TRBJ2-5	TRBV5-4	TRBD1	.	CASSRTGDETQYF	TGTGCCAGCAGCCGGACAGGGGACGAGACCCAGTACTTC
TRBJ1-5	TRBV28	TRBD1	.	CASSWGQGAWQPQHF	TGTGCCAGCAGTTGGGGACAGGGGGCTTGGCAGCCCCAGCATTTT
TRBJ2-7	TRBV9	TRBD1	.	CASSVGTGVSYEQYF	TGTGCCAGCAGCGTGGGGACAGGGGTTTCCTACGAGCAGTACTTC
TRBJ2-1	TRBV28	.	many	CASSEGTSGYYNEQFF	TGTGCCAGCAGCGAAGGGACCTCGGGGTACTACAATGAGCAGTTCTTC
TRBJ1-5	TRBV23-1	.	.	CASSQWDSNQPQHF	TGCGCCAGCAGTCAATGGGATAGCAATCAGCCCCAGCATTTT
TRBJ2-1	TRBV7-9	TRBD2	.	CASSSPSGRAYNEQFF	TGTGCCAGCAGCTCGCCTAGCGGGAGGGCGTACAATGAGCAGTTCTTC
TRBJ2-5	TRBV11-3	.	once	CASSLGQGGETQYF	TGTGCCAGCAGCTTAGGACAGGGAGGGGAGACCCAGTACTTC
TRBJ2-3	TRBV5-4	TRBD2	.	CASSLDLLAGVPDTQYF	TGTGCCAGCAGCTTGGATTTGTTAGCGGGAGTTCCAGATACGCAGTATTTT
TRBJ2-5	TRBV18	TRBD2	.	CASSPTAWGGTQETQYF	TGTGCCAGCTCACCGACAGCCTGGGGGGGAACCCAAGAGACCCAGTACTTC
TRBJ2-1	TRBV7-3	.	.	CASSLLHGNNEQFF	TGTGCCAGCAGCTTATTGCACGGAAACAATGAGCAGTTCTTC
TRBJ2-7	TRBV6-1	.	.	CASSEHWQGMYEQYF	TGTGCCAGCAGTGAACACTGGCAGGGGATGTACGAGCAGTACTTC
TRBJ1-5	TRBV27	.	.	CASSLHGGNSNQPQHF	TGTGCCAGCAGTCTACACGGAGGGAATAGCAATCAGCCCCAGCATTTT
TRBJ2-4	TRBV19	.	few	CASRAGTDKNIQYF	TGTGCCAGTAGAGCCGGGACGGATAAAAACATTCAGTACTTC
TRBJ2-2	TRBV7-8	.	.	CASSLGIGDTGELFF	TGTGCCAGCAGCTTAGGGATAGGGGATACCGGGGAGCTGTTTTTT
TRBJ2-7	TRBV7-3	.	.	CASSLTVTSYEQYF	TGTGCCAGCAGCCTTACAGTAACCTCCTACGAGCAGTACTTC
TRBJ2-3	TRBV4-1	.	.	CASSQDPADTQYF	TGCGCCAGCAGCCAAGATCCCGCAGATACGCAGTATTTT
TRBJ2-7	TRBV4-2	.	.	CASSQEGGGMSSYEQYF	TGTGCCAGCAGCCAAGAGGGGGGCGGGATGAGCTCCTACGAGCAGTACTTC
TRBJ1-4	TRBV7-9	TRBD1	.	CASSPLDRSDEKLFF	TGTGCCAGCAGCCCCCTGGACAGGTCAGATGAAAAACTGTTTTTT
TRBJ1-1	TRBV4-1	.	.	CASRPLLLPNTEAFF	TGCGCCAGCAGACCCCTTTTGCTCCCGAACACTGAAGCTTTCTTT
TRBJ1-1	TRBV6-6	.	.	CASSYSLGPEAFF	TGTGCCAGCAGTTACTCGTTAGGCCCTGAAGCTTTCTTT
TRBJ1-5	TRBV4-3	.	.	CASSPSPGNQPQHF	TGCGCCAGCAGCCCCAGCCCCGGCAATCAGCCCCAGCATTTT
TRBJ2-7	TRBV2	TRBD2	.	CASSGRWTSGRAEARLSYEQYF	TGTGCCAGCAGTGGGAGGTGGACTAGCGGGAGGGCTGAAGCACGTCTCTCCTACGAGCAGTACTTC
TRBJ2-1	TRBV4-2	.	.	CASSLNRRESYNEQFF	TGTGCCAGCAGCCTAAACCGCCGGGAGTCCTACAATGAGCAGTTCTTC
TRBJ2-5	TRBV11-2	TRBD2	.	CASSPMGGLSETQYF	TGTGCCAGCAGCCCTATGGGGGGGTTGAGTGAGACCCAGTACTTC
TRBJ2-1	TRBV9	TRBD2	.	CASSVSGKSYNEQFF	TGTGCCAGCAGCGTAAGCGGGAAGTCCTACAATGAGCAGTTCTTC
TRBJ2-1	TRBV4-1	TRBD2	.	CASSQAGTSNEQFF	TGCGCCAGCAGCCAAGCCGGGACTAGCAATGAGCAGTTCTTC
TRBJ1-5	TRBV29-1	.	.	CSVDRRNSNQPQHF	TGCAGCGTTGATCGACGGAATAGCAATCAGCCCCAGCATTTT
TRBJ1-2	TRBV28	TRBD1	.	CASSRGQDYGYTF	TGTGCCAGCAGCCGAGGACAGGACTATGGCTACACCTTC
TRBJ2-7	TRBV5-6	.	.	CASSHEADTALRQYF	TGTGCCAGCAGCCACGAGGCAGACACAGCCCTGAGGCAGTACTTC
TRBJ2-5	TRBV25-1	TRBD1	.	CASSRQVGQGEETQYF	TGTGCCAGCAGCCGACAGGTGGGACAGGGGGAAGAGACCCAGTACTTC
TRBJ2-7	TRBV19	TRBD1	few	CASSIGTGSLYEQYF	TGTGCCAGTAGTATAGGGACAGGGAGTCTCTACGAGCAGTACTTC
TRBJ1-1	TRBV5-6	TRBD1	.	CASSTTGANTEAFF	TGTGCCAGCAGCACCACAGGGGCAAACACTGAAGCTTTCTTT
TRBJ2-2	TRBV20-1	.	.	CSAQTDGELFF	TGCAGTGCTCAAACGGACGGGGAGCTGTTTTTT
TRBJ1-1	TRBV7-9	TRBD1	few	CASSPRDRLNTEAFF	TGTGCCAGCAGTCCAAGGGACAGGCTCAACACTGAAGCTTTCTTT
TRBJ2-1	TRBV27	.	.	CASSQKTWDEQFF	TGTGCCAGCAGCCAGAAAACATGGGATGAGCAGTTCTTC
TRBJ2-1	TRBV7-3	TRBD2	.	CASSSGLYNEQFF	TGTGCCAGCAGCTCGGGACTATACAATGAGCAGTTCTTC
TRBJ2-5	TRBV9	TRBD2	.	CASSGTSGMQTQYF	TGTGCCAGCAGCGGGACTAGCGGGATGCAGACCCAGTACTTC
TRBJ1-2	TRBV18	.	.	CASSRQARTSNYGYTF	TGTGCCAGCTCAAGACAGGCCCGAACTTCTAACTATGGCTACACCTTC